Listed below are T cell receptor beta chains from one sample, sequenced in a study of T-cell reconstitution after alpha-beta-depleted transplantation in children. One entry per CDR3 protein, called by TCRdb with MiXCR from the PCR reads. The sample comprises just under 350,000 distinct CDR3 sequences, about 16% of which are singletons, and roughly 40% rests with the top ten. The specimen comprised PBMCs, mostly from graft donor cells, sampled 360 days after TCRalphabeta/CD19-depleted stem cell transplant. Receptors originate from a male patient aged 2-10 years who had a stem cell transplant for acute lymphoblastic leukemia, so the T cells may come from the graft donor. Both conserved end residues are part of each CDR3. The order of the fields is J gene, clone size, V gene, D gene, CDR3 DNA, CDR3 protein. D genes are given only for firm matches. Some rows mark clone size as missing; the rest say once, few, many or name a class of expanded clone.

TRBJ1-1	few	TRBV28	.	TGTGCCAGCAGTTTCACAGCCGTGAACACTGAAGCTTTCTTT	CASSFTAVNTEAFF
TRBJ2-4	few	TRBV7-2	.	TGTGCCAGCAGCCCAGACCTGAAGTGGACCAAAAACATTCAGTACTTC	CASSPDLKWTKNIQYF
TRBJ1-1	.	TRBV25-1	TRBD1	TGTGCCAGCAGTGAATATTCCCGGACAGGGGGCACTGAAGCTTTCTTT	CASSEYSRTGGTEAFF
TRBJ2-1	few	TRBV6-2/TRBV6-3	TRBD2	TGTGCCAGCAGTTCGGATCTTCCCGGGACTACAGCCTACAATGAGCAGTTCTTC	CASSSDLPGTTAYNEQFF
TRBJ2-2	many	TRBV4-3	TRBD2	TGCGCCAGCAGCCGCAGTTCTAGCGGGTGGACCGGGGAGCTGTTTTTT	CASSRSSSGWTGELFF
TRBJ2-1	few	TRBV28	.	TGTGCCAGCAGTTTTCTTGGAGGTATAGAGGGCAATGAGCAGTTCTTC	CASSFLGGIEGNEQFF
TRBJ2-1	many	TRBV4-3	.	TGCGCCAGCAGCCAAGAAGCGGATCCTCGCTACAATGAGCAGTTCTTC	CASSQEADPRYNEQFF
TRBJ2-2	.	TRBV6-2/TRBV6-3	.	TGTGCCAGCAGTTGGGGGCGGACGGGCACCGGGGAGCTGTTTTTT	CASSWGRTGTGELFF
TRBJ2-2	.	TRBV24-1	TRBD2	TGTGCCACCAGTTTAGGGAGCGGGAGATTCGTCGGGGAGCTGTTTTTT	CATSLGSGRFVGELFF
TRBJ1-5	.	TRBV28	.	TGTGCCAGCAGTTTCCTCCGTCAGCCCCAGCATTTT	CASSFLRQPQHF
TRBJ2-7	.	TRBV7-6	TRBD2	TGTGCCAGCAGCTTACTAGCGGGAGGGTATGGCGAGCAGTACTTC	CASSLLAGGYGEQYF
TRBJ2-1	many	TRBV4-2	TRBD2	TGTGCCAGCAGCCAAGGGGTCGGGAGGGGAACACACAATGAGCAGTTCTTC	CASSQGVGRGTHNEQFF
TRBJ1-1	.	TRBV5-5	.	TGTGCCAGCAGCTTCCGACCGGGGACCTCCTACACTGAAGCTTTCTTT	CASSFRPGTSYTEAFF
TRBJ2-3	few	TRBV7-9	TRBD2	TGTGCCAGCAGCCGCGCGGGAGTGACAGATACGCAGTATTTT	CASSRAGVTDTQYF
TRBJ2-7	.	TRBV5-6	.	TGTGCCAGCAGCCCTGGTTCTTCAGGGCAGTACTTC	CASSPGSSGQYF
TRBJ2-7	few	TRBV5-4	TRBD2	TGTGCCAGCAGCTTGGGGGGGGGATTAGCGGGAGCACCTCCGTGCTCCTACGAGCAGTACTTC	CASSLGGGLAGAPPCSYEQYF
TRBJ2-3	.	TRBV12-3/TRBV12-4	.	TGTGCCAGCAGTTGGGGCGGGGTTCTTACGCAGTATTTT	CASSWGGVLTQYF
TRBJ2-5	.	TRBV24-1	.	TGTGCCACCAGGGAGGAACAAGAGACCCAGTACTTC	CATREEQETQYF
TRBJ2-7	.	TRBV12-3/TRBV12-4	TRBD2	TGTGCCAGCAGTTTAGTGAGTAGCGGGAGGTTCGAGCAGTACTTC	CASSLVSSGRFEQYF
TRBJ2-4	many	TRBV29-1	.	TGCAGCGTTTCTCCCCCGGGACACCAAAACATTCAGTACTTC	CSVSPPGHQNIQYF
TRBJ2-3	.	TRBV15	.	TGTGCCACCAGCAGAGATGAGAGAGGCGGGCGTGATACGCAGTATTTT	CATSRDERGGRDTQYF
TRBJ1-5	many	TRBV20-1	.	TGCAGTGCTAGAGGGACCGGTGCGGGTCAGCCCCAGCATTTT	CSARGTGAGQPQHF
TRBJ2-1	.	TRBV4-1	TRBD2	TGCGCCAGCAGGCGGACTAGCGGGAGAGGTGAGCAGTTCTTC	CASRRTSGRGEQFF
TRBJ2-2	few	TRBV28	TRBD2	TGTGCCAGCAGTTTTCGCGCCCTCTTCCTAGCGGAGAACACCGGGGAGCTGTTTTTT	CASSFRALFLAENTGELFF
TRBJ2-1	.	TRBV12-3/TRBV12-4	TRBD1	TGTGCCAGCAGTCCGGGGACAGCCTACAATGAGCAGTTCTTC	CASSPGTAYNEQFF
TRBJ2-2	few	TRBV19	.	TGTGCCAGTAGTACCAGGTGGACCGGAGGTTTTTCCGGGGAGCTGTTTTTT	CASSTRWTGGFSGELFF
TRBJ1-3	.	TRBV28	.	TGTGCCAGCACCCTATTGCCGGCTGGAAACACCATATATTTT	CASTLLPAGNTIYF
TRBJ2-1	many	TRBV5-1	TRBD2	TGCGCCAGCAGCTTGACGGCTAGCGGGGTCAATGAGCAGTTCTTC	CASSLTASGVNEQFF
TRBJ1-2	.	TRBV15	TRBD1	TGTGCCACCAGCAGCCGTGGGACAGGGGCATCTAACTATGGCTACACCTTC	CATSSRGTGASNYGYTF
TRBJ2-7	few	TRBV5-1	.	TGCGCCAGCAGGGACGGTCCCTACGAGCAGTACTTC	CASRDGPYEQYF
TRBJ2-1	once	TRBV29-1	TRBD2	TGCAGCGTTGAGTGGGCGGGAGAGGGCTATGAGCAGTTCTTC	CSVEWAGEGYEQFF
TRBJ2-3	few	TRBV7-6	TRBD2	TGTGCCAGCAGCTCTCGAACTTATAGCGGGATGGTAGATACGCAGTATTTT	CASSSRTYSGMVDTQYF
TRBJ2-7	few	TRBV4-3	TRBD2	TGCGCCAGCAGCCAAGACCGGCTAGCGGACACCTACGAGCAGTACTTC	CASSQDRLADTYEQYF
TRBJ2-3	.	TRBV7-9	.	TGTGCCAGCAGCTCCCCTAGCGTTGGGGGGACAGATACGCAGTATTTT	CASSSPSVGGTDTQYF
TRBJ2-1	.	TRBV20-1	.	TGCAGTGCTAGGGACTACTACAATGAGCAGTTCTTC	CSARDYYNEQFF
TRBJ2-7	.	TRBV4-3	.	TGCGCCAGCAGCCAAGGGGCCGCGGGCACGTACGAGCAGTACTTC	CASSQGAAGTYEQYF
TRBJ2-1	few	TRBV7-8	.	TGTGCCAGCAGCTTATTACAGCCGAGCTCCTACAATGAGCAGTTCTTC	CASSLLQPSSYNEQFF
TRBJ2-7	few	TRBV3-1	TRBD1	TGTGCCAGCAGCCTGGCCGGGACAGGGGGGTACGAGCAGTACTTC	CASSLAGTGGYEQYF
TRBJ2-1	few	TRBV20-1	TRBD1	TGCAGTGCTAGAGGATGGGAACAGGGGCCGGAGCAGTTCTTC	CSARGWEQGPEQFF
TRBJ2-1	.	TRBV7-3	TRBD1	TGTGCCAGCAGCTTAAACGGCGGGACAGGGTCCTACAATGAGCAGTTCTTC	CASSLNGGTGSYNEQFF
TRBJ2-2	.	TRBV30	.	TGTGCCTGGAGTCCCCACAGGGCCGGGGAGCTGTTTTTT	CAWSPHRAGELFF
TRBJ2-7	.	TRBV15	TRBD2	TGTGCCACCAGCAAAGGTACGACTAGCGGGAGAGGTGAGCAGTACTTC	CATSKGTTSGRGEQYF
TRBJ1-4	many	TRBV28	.	TGTGCCAGCAGTGCGGTCGGGAAGCTTAATGAAAAACTGTTTTTT	CASSAVGKLNEKLFF
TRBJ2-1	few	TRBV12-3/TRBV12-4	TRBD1	TGTGCCAGCAGTTCCCCCTGGACAGGGAGGCACAATGAGCAGTTCTTC	CASSSPWTGRHNEQFF
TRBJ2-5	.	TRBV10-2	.	TGCGCCAGCGTGATGGGGGAGACCCAGTACTTC	CASVMGETQYF
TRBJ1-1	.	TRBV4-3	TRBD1	TGCGCCAGCAGCCCCAGGGGGAAGAACACTGAAGCTTTCTTT	CASSPRGKNTEAFF
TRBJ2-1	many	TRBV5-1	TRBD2	TGCGCCAGCAGGGTAGCGGGAGTAAGTTCTGATGAGCAGTTCTTC	CASRVAGVSSDEQFF
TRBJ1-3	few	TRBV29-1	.	TGCAGCGTTGTCCACAGTGGAAACACCATATATTTT	CSVVHSGNTIYF
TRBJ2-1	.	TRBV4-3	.	TGCGCCAGCAGCCAGGGGGAGAACTCCTACAATGAGCAGTTCTTC	CASSQGENSYNEQFF
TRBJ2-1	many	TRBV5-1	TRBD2	TGCGCCAGCAGCATACTAGCGAGCTCCTACAATGAGCAGTTCTTC	CASSILASSYNEQFF
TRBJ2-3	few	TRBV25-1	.	TGTGCCAGCAGTGAATTCAGTAGCGCTGGCACAGATACGCAGTATTTT	CASSEFSSAGTDTQYF
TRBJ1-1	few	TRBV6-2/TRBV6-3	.	TGTGCCACGAAAATCCGGGACCTTATGAACACTGAAGCTTTCTTT	CATKIRDLMNTEAFF
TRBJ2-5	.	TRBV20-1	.	TGCAGTGCTAGACAGCAAGAGACCCAGTACTTC	CSARQQETQYF